The next 19 T cell receptor beta chains were all read from a single sample in a study of blood T cell repertoires in COVID-19. Assay used: immunoSEQ multiplex PCR; TCRdb lists only in-frame clones, some missing. The sample lists approximately 250,000 clones, 88% occurring once. The source material was PBMCs or T cells enriched from blood (not recorded which). All receptors derive from a woman aged 40 to 50 with acute COVID-19.

The V gene is TRBV15, the J gene TRBJ2-7, with 8 bases fitting TRBD1. The ends lost 0 bases at V and 7 bases at J; junction bases unmatched: 8. CDR1 LNHNV and CDR2 YYDKDF come from the germline V gene (reference sequence). CDR3 length equals 15 residues. In DNA form, the CDR3 reads TGTGCCACCAGCAGAGATACCCAGGGGGCTGGTGAGCAGTACTTC. Translation gives CATSRDTQGAGEQYF.

The rearrangement links TRBV7-9 to TRBJ1-2; the D is unclear. V shed 3 bases and J shed 0 bases, with 5 bases lying between them. The CDR3 spans 13 residues. CDR1 SEHNR and CDR2 FQNEAQ come from the germline V gene (reference sequence). The CDR3 nucleotides read TGTGCCAGCAGCTTTGGAGCTAACTATGGCTACACCTTC. Translating gives CASSFGANYGYTF.

This chain connects TRBV19 to TRBJ2-1, with TRBD2 identical over 10 bases. The V and J ends lost 4 bases and 1 base, in that order; junction bases with no gene match: 4. The CDR3 runs 16 residues. In germline, CDR1 is LNHDA, CDR2 SQIVND (reference sequence). CDR3 in DNA: TGTGCCAGTAGTAACCAGCGGGAGGGATCCTACAATGAGCAGTTCTTC. Protein: CASSNQREGSYNEQFF.

The sample holds one count of this clone. V gene TRBV29-1 combines with J gene TRBJ2-1, with 9 bases lining up with TRBD2. The CDR3 is 11 amino acids. Germline V gives CDR1 SQVTM, CDR2 ANQGSEA. J lost 12 bases, V lost 2 bases, and 2 bases had no gene match. The CDR3 here is CSVELREGQFF. CDR3 bases: TGCAGCGTTGAACTGCGGGAGGGGCAGTTCTTC.

The chain uses TRBV5-1 and TRBJ2-3, with 8 bases that match TRBD2. This CDR3 is built from 16 residues. With 2 bases clipped from V and 6 bases from J, the junction kept 11 bases outside the gene matches. Germline CDR1 and CDR2: SGHRS and YFSETQ. The CDR3 protein is CASSFISGTGGDTQYF. CDR3 nucleotides: TGCGCCAGCAGCTTCATTAGCGGGACCGGAGGTGATACGCAGTATTTT.

The chain is built from TRBV6-5 and TRBJ2-2, with 7 bases fitting TRBD1. With V trimmed by 0 bases and J by 1 base, 2 bases remained unmatched. CDR1 is MNHEY and CDR2 is SVGAGI in the germline V gene. The CDR3 is 16 residues long. The CDR3 sequence: CASSYSGGLNTGELFF. The CDR3 DNA follows: TGTGCCAGCAGTTACTCAGGGGGCTTGAACACCGGGGAGCTGTTTTTT.

This clone appeared a single time. V usage is TRBV6-5 and J usage is TRBJ2-3, with D tentatively TRBD2 (6 bases). The germline V gene has CDR1 MNHEY and CDR2 SVGAGI. V was cut by 0 bases and J by 7 bases, with 17 bases left in between. This CDR3 contains 16 residues. The CDR3 coding sequence is TGTGCCAGCAGTTACTCGATCGGGACTTTTCCCCATACGCAGTATTTT. It translates to CASSYSIGTFPHTQYF.

The gene calls are TRBV7-9 and TRBJ2-7, with TRBD1 as a possible D gene (6 bases). CDR3 length: 15 residues. Trimming removed 4 bases at V and 0 bases at J, with 13 bases between. Germline CDR1 SEHNR, CDR2 FQNEAQ (reference sequence). The chain's CDR3 is CASSSQGPTSYEQYF. In nucleotides, the CDR3 is TGTGCCAGCAGCTCACAGGGTCCTACCTCCTACGAGCAGTACTTC. Variable domain in full (rest from reference TRBV7-9 and TRBJ2-7): DTGVSQNPRHKITKRGQNVTFRCDPISEHNRLYWYRQTLGQGPEFLTYFQNEAQLEKSRLLSDRFSAERPKGSFSTLEIQRTEQGDSAMYLCASSSQGPTSYEQYFGPGTRLTVT.

The J gene is TRBJ1-4, the V gene TRBV7-8; TRBD1 aligns across 8 bases. With 5 bases clipped from V and 5 bases from J, the junction kept 4 bases outside the gene matches. CDR1 and CDR2 (germline): SGHVS, FQNEAQ. The CDR3 spans 14 residues. The CDR3 sequence is CASSLRDRNEKLFF. In DNA, the CDR3 is TGTGCCAGCAGCCTGCGGGACAGGAATGAAAAACTGTTTTTT.

This sequence joins TRBV3-1 (or the pseudogene TRBV3-2) and TRBJ2-5, with no clear D. With 1 base removed from V and 2 bases from J, the gap between germline ends came to 8 bases. The CDR3 consists of 14 residues. CDR1 LGHDT and CDR2 YNNKEL come from the germline V gene (reference sequence). The CDR3 DNA is TGTGCCAGCAGCCAAGTGTCAGTTCAAGAGACCCAGTACTTC. It codes for CASSQVSVQETQYF.

This chain joins TRBV15 and TRBJ2-7, with a possible D match to TRBD2 (6 bases). CDR3 length: 14 residues. CDR1 and CDR2 from the germline V gene are LNHNV and YYDKDF (reference sequence). Trimming took 0 bases from V and 4 from J, leaving 10 bases between them. The CDR3: CATSREGGAYEQYF. The CDR3 nucleotides read TGTGCCACCAGCAGAGAAGGCGGGGCGTACGAGCAGTACTTC.

The chain joins TRBV7-9 to TRBJ1-3; possible D gene TRBD1, 6 bases. Deletions cut 7 bases from V and 0 bases from J, with 13 bases between. CDR1 is SEHNR, CDR2 FQNEAQ, per germline (reference sequence). The CDR3 is 15 residues long. CDR3 sequence: CASIKQGSSGNTIYF. The CDR3 DNA is TGTGCCAGCATCAAACAGGGAAGCTCTGGAAACACCATATATTTT.

The rearrangement links TRBV7-9 to TRBJ1-1; 7 positions agree with TRBD1. The length of the CDR3 is 17 residues. With 4 bases clipped from V and 1 base from J, the junction kept 12 bases outside the gene matches. Germline-derived CDR1 and CDR2 are SEHNR and FQNEAQ (reference sequence). In nucleotides, the CDR3 is TGTGCCAGCAGCTCTTACAGGGGCGCTAGAAGGAACACTGAAGCTTTCTTT. It is translated as CASSSYRGARRNTEAFF.

V gene TRBV7-6 combines with J gene TRBJ2-5, with D perhaps matching TRBD1 (6 bases). The CDR3 is 15 residues long. V gave up 5 bases and J gave up 3 bases, with 16 bases separating them. Germline values: CDR1 SGHVS, CDR2 FNYEAQ. The CDR3 sequence is CASSPLSAGEETQYF. The CDR3, as DNA: TGTGCCAGCAGCCCATTGAGTGCAGGGGAAGAGACCCAGTACTTC.

The chain joins TRBV9 to TRBJ1-6; D gene ambiguous. Trimming took off 0 bases at V and 6 bases at J, with 7 bases between the two ends. Germline V gene data show CDR1 as SGDLS and CDR2 as YYNGEE. This CDR3 contains 14 residues. Here the CDR3 reads CASSVGGGNSPLHF. CDR3 coding DNA: TGTGCCAGCAGCGTAGGAGGCGGTAATTCACCCCTCCACTTT.

The chain employs TRBV3-1 (or the pseudogene TRBV3-2) and TRBJ1-2, with TRBD1 as a possible D gene (5 bases). CDR3 length: 14 residues. Between the trimmed V and J ends, which lost 3 bases and 2 bases, there was a span of 10 bases. Germline assignment: CDR1 LGHDT and CDR2 YNNKEL (reference sequence). The CDR3 sequence: CASSHRGGNYGYTF. The CDR3 DNA follows: TGTGCCAGCAGCCATCGCGGGGGGAACTATGGCTACACCTTC.

This rearrangement joins TRBV7-9 to TRBJ2-6; D might be TRBD2 (6 bases). The V gene lost 5 bases and the J gene lost 6 bases, with 11 bases spanning the gap. Germline V gives CDR1 SEHNR, CDR2 FQNEAQ (reference sequence). CDR3 size: 14 residues. CDR3 nucleotide sequence: TGTGCCAGCAGCGGGGGGTTTCAGGCCAACGTCCTGACTTTC. Protein product: CASSGGFQANVLTF. The full variable domain, rest sourced from reference TRBV7-9 and TRBJ2-6, is DTGVSQNPRHKITKRGQNVTFRCDPISEHNRLYWYRQTLGQGPEFLTYFQNEAQLEKSRLLSDRFSAERPKGSFSTLEIQRTEQGDSAMYLCASSGGFQANVLTFGAGSRLTVL.

DNA of the CDR3: TGTGCCAGCAGTTCAAACAGGGAGAGCACTGAAGCTTTCTTT. It codes for CASSSNRESTEAFF. The rearrangement joins TRBV7-6 to TRBJ1-1; possible D gene TRBD1, 6 bases. V lost 6 bases and J 4 bases, leaving 15 bases between the germline ends. CDR3 length: 14 amino acids. Germline-derived CDR1 and CDR2 are SGHVS and FNYEAQ.

J is TRBJ1-2 and V is TRBV24-1; TRBD1 matches at 10 bases. V dropped 4 bases and J dropped 6; count of bases not matched to a gene: 7. The CDR3 loop spans 15 amino acids. Germline-derived CDR1 and CDR2 are KGHDR and SFDVKD. The CDR3 spells CATSDPPGQGNGYTF. As DNA, the CDR3 is TGTGCCACCAGTGACCCCCCGGGACAGGGGAATGGCTACACCTTC.